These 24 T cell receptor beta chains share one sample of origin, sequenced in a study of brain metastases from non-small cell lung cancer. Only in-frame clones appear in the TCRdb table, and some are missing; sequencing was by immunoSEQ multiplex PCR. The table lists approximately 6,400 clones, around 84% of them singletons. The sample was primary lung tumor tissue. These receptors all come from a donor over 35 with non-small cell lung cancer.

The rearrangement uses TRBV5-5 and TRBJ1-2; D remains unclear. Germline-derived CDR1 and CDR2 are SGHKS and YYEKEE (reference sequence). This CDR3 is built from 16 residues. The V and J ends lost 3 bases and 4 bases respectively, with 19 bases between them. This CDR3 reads CASSSRPGSELYGYTF. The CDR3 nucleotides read TGTGCCAGCAGCTCACGGCCGGGATCAGAACTCTATGGCTACACCTTC.

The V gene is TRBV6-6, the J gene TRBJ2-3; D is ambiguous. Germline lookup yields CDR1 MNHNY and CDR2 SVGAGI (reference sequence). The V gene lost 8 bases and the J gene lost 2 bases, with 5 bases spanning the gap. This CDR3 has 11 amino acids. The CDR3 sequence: CASGDTDTQYF. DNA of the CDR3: TGTGCCAGCGGGGACACAGATACGCAGTATTTT.

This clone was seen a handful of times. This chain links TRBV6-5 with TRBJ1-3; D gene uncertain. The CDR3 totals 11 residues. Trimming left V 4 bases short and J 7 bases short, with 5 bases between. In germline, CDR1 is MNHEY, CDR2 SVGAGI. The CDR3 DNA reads TGTGCCAGCAGTTCGGTGAACACCATATATTTT. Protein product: CASSSVNTIYF.

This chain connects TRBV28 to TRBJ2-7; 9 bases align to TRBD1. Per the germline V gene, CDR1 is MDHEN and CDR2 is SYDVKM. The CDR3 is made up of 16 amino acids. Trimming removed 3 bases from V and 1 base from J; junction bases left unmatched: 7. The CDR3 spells CASSFGQTGGSYEQYF. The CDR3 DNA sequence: TGTGCCAGCAGTTTTGGCCAGACAGGGGGGTCCTACGAGCAGTACTTC.

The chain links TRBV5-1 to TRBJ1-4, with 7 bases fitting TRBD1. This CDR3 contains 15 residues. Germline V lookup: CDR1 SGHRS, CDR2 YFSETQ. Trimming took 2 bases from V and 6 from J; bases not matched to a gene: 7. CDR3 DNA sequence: TGCGCCAGCAGCTTTGCAGGGGGTCGGGATGAAAAACTGTTTTTT. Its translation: CASSFAGGRDEKLFF.

The CDR3 loop reads CASSIGTAYGYTF. The CDR3 region has the DNA TGTGCCAGCAGCATCGGGACGGCATATGGCTACACCTTC. This sequence joins TRBV5-4 and TRBJ1-2; a possible D gene is TRBD1 (5 bases). The germline V and J ends were trimmed by 4 bases and 5 bases, with 12 bases remaining between them. The CDR3 totals 13 residues. The germline CDR1 and CDR2 sequences are SGHNT and YYREEE (reference sequence). Filled out from reference TRBV5-4 and TRBJ1-2, the complete variable domain reads ETGVTQSPTHLIKTRGQQVTLRCSSQSGHNTVSWYQQALGQGPQFIFQYYREEENGRGNFPPRFSGLQFPNYSSELNVNALELDDSALYLCASSIGTAYGYTFGSGTRLTVV.

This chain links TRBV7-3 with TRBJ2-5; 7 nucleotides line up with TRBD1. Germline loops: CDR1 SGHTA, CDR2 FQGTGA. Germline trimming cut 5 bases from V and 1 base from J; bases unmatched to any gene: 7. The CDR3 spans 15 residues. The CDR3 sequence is CASSSTGQSQETQYF. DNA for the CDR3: TGTGCCAGCAGCAGTACGGGACAGAGCCAAGAGACCCAGTACTTC.

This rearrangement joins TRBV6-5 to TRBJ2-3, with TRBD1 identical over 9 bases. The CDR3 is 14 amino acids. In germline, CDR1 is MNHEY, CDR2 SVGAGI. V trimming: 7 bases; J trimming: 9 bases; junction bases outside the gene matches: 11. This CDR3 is CASTAGQGTMTQYF. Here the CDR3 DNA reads TGTGCCAGCACCGCGGGACAGGGTACCATGACGCAGTATTTT.

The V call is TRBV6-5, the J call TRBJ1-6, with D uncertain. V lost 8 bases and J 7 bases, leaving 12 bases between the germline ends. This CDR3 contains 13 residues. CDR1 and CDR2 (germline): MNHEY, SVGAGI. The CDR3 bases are TGTGCCAGCGCCGTATCGGTGAATTCACCCCTCCACTTT. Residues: CASAVSVNSPLHF.

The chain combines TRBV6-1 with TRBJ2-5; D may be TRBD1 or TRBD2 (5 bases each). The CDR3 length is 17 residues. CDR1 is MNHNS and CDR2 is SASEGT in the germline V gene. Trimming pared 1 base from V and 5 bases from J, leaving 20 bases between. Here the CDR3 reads CASSEGGTYLQRETQYF. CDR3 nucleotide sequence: TGTGCCAGCAGTGAAGGAGGGACCTATTTACAGAGGGAGACCCAGTACTTC.

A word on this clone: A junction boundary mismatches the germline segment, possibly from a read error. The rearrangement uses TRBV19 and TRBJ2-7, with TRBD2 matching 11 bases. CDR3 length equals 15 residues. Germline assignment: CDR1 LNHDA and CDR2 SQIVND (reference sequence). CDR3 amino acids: CVSSSLLAGGPEQYF. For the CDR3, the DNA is TGTGTCAGTAGTAGTCTCCTAGCGGGGGGACCCGAGCAGTACTTC.

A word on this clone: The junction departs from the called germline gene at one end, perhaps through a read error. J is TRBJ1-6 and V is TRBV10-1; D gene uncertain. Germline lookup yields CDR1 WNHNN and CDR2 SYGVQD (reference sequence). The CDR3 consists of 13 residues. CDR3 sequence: CASSVGFNSLLHF. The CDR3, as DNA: TGCGCCAGCAGTGTCGGGTTTAATTCACTCCTCCACTTT.

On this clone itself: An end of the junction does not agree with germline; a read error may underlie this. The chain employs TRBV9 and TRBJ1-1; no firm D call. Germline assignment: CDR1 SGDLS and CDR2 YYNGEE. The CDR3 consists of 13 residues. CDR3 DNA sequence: TGTGCCAGCAGCAAAACCCCCTCGGGCCCCTCCCTCTTT. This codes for CASSKTPSGPSLF.

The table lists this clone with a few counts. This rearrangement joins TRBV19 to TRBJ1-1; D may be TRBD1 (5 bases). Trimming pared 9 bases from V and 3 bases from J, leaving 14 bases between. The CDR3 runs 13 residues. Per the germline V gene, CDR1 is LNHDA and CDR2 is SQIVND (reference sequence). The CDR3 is CASAVPGYTEAFF. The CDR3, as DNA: TGTGCCAGCGCCGTTCCAGGGTACACTGAAGCTTTCTTT.

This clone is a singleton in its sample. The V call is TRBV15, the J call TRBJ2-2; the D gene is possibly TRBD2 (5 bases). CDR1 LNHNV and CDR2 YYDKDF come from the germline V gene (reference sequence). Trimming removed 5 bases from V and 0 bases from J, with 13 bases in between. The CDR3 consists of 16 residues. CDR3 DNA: TGTGCCACCAGCCTCCGCCGGGGAACGAACACCGGGGAGCTGTTTTTT. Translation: CATSLRRGTNTGELFF.

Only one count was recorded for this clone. DNA for the CDR3: TGCGCCAGCAGCTTGAGGGGGATGGGAGAGGATGGCTACACCTTC. Translated: CASSLRGMGEDGYTF. This chain joins TRBV5-1 and TRBJ1-2, with a weak D call TRBD1 (6 bases). This CDR3 spans 15 amino acids. Germline assignment: CDR1 SGHRS and CDR2 YFSETQ. The ends were cut back, 1 base at V and 6 bases at J, with 16 bases in the middle.

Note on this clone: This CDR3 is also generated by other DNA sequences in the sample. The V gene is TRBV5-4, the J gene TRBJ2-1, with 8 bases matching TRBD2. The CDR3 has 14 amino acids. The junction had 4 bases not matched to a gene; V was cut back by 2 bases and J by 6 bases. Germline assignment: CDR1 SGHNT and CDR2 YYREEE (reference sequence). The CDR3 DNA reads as TGTGCCAGCAGCTTAGGGACTAGTCGCAATGAGCAGTTCTTC. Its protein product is CASSLGTSRNEQFF.

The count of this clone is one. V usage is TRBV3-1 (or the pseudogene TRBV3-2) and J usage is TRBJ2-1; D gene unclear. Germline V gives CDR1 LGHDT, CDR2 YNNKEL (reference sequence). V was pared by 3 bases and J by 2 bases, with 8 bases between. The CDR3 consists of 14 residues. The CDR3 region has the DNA TGTGCCAGCAGCCAGGGCAGCACCTACAATGAGCAGTTCTTC. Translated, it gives CASSQGSTYNEQFF.

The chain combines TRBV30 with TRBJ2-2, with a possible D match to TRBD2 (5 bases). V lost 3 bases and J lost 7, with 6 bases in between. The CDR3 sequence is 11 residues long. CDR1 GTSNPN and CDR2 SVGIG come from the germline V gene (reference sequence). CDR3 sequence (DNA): TGTGCCTGGAGAGAGGGCGGGGAGCTGTTTTTT. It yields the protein CAWREGGELFF.

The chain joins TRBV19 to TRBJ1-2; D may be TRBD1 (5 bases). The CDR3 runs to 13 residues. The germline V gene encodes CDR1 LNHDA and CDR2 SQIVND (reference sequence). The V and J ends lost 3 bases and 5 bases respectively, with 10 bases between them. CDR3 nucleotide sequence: TGTGCCAGTAGTATCTCAGGGACGTATGGCTACACCTTC. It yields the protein CASSISGTYGYTF.

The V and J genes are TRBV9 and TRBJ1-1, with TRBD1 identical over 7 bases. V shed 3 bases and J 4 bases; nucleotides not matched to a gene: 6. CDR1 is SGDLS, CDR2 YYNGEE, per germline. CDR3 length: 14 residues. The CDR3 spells CASSGQGGVTEAFF. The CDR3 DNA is TGTGCCAGCAGCGGACAGGGAGGGGTCACTGAAGCTTTCTTT.

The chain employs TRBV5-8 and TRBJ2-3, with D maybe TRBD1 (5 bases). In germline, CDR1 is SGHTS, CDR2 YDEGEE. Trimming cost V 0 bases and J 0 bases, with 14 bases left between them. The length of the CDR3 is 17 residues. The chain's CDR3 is CASSLGWAGPSTDTQYF. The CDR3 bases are TGTGCCAGCAGCTTGGGATGGGCAGGGCCAAGCACAGATACGCAGTATTTT.

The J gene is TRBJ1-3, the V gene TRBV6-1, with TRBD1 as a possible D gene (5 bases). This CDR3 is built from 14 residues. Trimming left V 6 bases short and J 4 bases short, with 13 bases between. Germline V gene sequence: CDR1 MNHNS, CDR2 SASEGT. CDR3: CASSPGGSGNTIYF. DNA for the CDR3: TGTGCCAGCAGCCCCGGGGGTAGCGGAAACACCATATATTTT.

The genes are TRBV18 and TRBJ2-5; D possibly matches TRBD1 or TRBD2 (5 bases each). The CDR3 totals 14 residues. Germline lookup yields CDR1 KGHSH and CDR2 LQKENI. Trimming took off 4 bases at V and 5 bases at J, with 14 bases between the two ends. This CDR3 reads CASSQTEGAETQYF. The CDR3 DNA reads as TGTGCCAGCTCACAGACAGAGGGCGCGGAGACCCAGTACTTC.